The 26 T cell receptor beta chains listed next were all sequenced from one sample in a study of spatial heterogeneity in lung cancer. TCRdb re-analysed the 5' RACE reads in MiXCR, keeping a single row per CDR3 protein. This table holds 4,000 or so distinct CDR3 sequences, around 32% found once. Time point of the sample: sample taken at primary tumor resection. Whole RNA came from tumor, nontumor lung or frozen PBMC and was sequenced without being sorted. Specimen: PBMCs, collected at surgery. These receptors came from a male donor with early-stage non-small cell lung cancer.

Details on this clonotype: This beta chain is a stray read from a library made for alpha chains; its abundance is not meaningful. DNA of the CDR3: TGCGCCAGCAGAGCGGAAGTGGGTTATGAGCAGTTCTTC. This sequence encodes CASRAEVGYEQFF. The chain couples TRBV5-1 to TRBJ2-1; TRBD2 might be the D (5 bases). The length of the CDR3 is 13 residues. Germline CDR1 is SGHRS and CDR2 is YFSETQ. Deletions cut 5 bases from V and 8 bases from J, with 14 bases between. Combining the CDR3 with reference TRBV5-1 and TRBJ2-1 gives the whole variable domain KAGVTQTPRYLIKTRGQQVTLSCSPISGHRSVSWYQQTPGQGLQFLFEYFSETQRNKGNFPGRFSGRQFSNSRSEMNVSTLELGDSALYLCASRAEVGYEQFFGPGTRLTVL.

Notes on this clonotype: A library made for alpha chains picked up this beta chain off target, so its size means little. The chain joins TRBV11-2 to TRBJ2-7; TRBD2 might be the D (5 bases). Germline V gene lookup returns CDR1 SGHAT and CDR2 FQNNGV. This CDR3 has 15 amino acids. V shed 5 bases and J shed 3 bases, with 17 bases lying between them. Here the CDR3 DNA reads TGTGCCAGCAGCCCCCCGGACTTTTTCCGCTACGAGCAGTACTTC. As protein: CASSPPDFFRYEQYF. The full variable domain, rest sourced from reference TRBV11-2 and TRBJ2-7, is EAGVAQSPRYKIIEKRQSVAFWCNPISGHATLYWYQQILGQGPKLLIQFQNNGVVDDSQLPKDRFSAERLKGVDSTLKIQPAKLEDSAVYLCASSPPDFFRYEQYFGPGTRLTVT.

Concerning this clonotype: The size of this beta chain means little, since it is a stray read in a library made for alpha chains. The rearrangement links TRBV12-3 or TRBV12-4 to TRBJ2-7, with D possibly matching TRBD2 (5 bases). With 5 bases removed from V and 4 bases from J, the gap between germline ends came to 12 bases. CDR3 length equals 13 residues. CDR3 DNA: TGTGCCAGCAGTCCGTGGACTTCTTACGAGCAGTACTTC. It translates to CASSPWTSYEQYF.

In the case of this clonotype: Found in a library prepared for alpha chains, this beta chain is an off-target read, and its abundance has little meaning. CDR3 region: CSARVGSTSTDTQYF. DNA for the CDR3: TGCAGTGCTAGAGTAGGAAGCACTAGCACAGATACGCAGTATTTT. The chain links TRBV20-1 to TRBJ2-3, with D hard to call. Deletions cut 1 base from V and 0 bases from J, with 11 bases between. CDR1 DFQATT and CDR2 SNEGSKA come from the germline V gene (reference sequence). The CDR3 covers 15 residues.

There are a few counts of this clonotype. The library was prepared for alpha chains; this beta chain is a stray read, so its frequency means little. This sequence joins TRBV20-1 and TRBJ2-7; 8 bases are shared with TRBD2. The CDR3 is made up of 13 amino acids. CDR1 and CDR2 (germline): DFQATT, SNEGSKA (reference sequence). V lost 4 bases and J lost 3; bases outside the gene matches: 5. The CDR3 region has the DNA TGCAGTGCTAAGAGCGGGAGTTTCTACGAGCAGTACTTC. It codes for CSAKSGSFYEQYF.

This clonotype showed up just a few times. This beta chain appears as a stray read in a library generated for alpha chains; its size is not informative. This chain links TRBV20-1 with TRBJ2-1, with 11 bases fitting TRBD2. This CDR3 has 16 amino acids. V was clipped by 1 base and J by 9 bases; unmatched bases: 11. Germline V gene data show CDR1 as DFQATT and CDR2 as SNEGSKA (reference sequence). The CDR3: CSARGEVLAGDFEQFF. DNA of the CDR3: TGCAGTGCTAGAGGGGAGGTACTAGCGGGAGATTTTGAGCAGTTCTTC.

As for this clonotype: The size of this beta chain means little, since it is a stray read in a library made for alpha chains. V usage is TRBV2 and J usage is TRBJ2-7; the D call may be TRBD1 or TRBD2 (5 bases each). The CDR3 is made up of 14 amino acids. The germline V gene has CDR1 SNHLY and CDR2 FYNNEI. Trimming took off 2 bases at V and 0 bases at J, with 8 bases between the two ends. CDR3 protein: CASSEQGPSYEQYF. CDR3 in DNA: TGTGCCAGCAGTGAACAGGGACCCTCCTACGAGCAGTACTTC.

Comment on this clonotype: Because this beta chain is a stray read in a library intended to capture alpha chains, its abundance should not be given much weight. This rearrangement joins TRBV10-3 to TRBJ2-5; D not certain. The V gene lost 7 bases and the J gene lost 0 bases, with 12 bases spanning the gap. Germline-derived CDR1 and CDR2 are ENHRY and SYGVKD. The CDR3 totals 14 residues. The CDR3 reads CAIKGRSDQETQYF. CDR3 in DNA: TGTGCCATCAAGGGTAGGTCGGACCAAGAGACCCAGTACTTC.

This clonotype turned up a few times. This beta chain was picked up by a library intended for alpha chains and is off target, so its count carries little meaning. The chain recombines TRBV3-1 with TRBJ2-2, with 9 bases matching TRBD2. Looked up from germline, CDR1 is LGHDT and CDR2 is YNNKEL (reference sequence). The length of the CDR3 is 18 residues. Unmatched junction bases numbered 13, after V lost 2 bases and J lost 6 bases. CDR3 sequence: CASSQRGISGSGAGELFF. CDR3 nucleotides: TGTGCCAGCAGCCAAAGGGGCATTAGCGGGAGCGGAGCCGGGGAGCTGTTTTTT.

Concerning this clonotype: This beta chain is a stray read from a library made for alpha chains; its abundance is not meaningful. The chain employs TRBV28 and TRBJ2-1; tentative D call: TRBD1 (6 bases). The CDR3 contains 11 residues. The V gene lost 6 bases and the J gene lost 9 bases, with 9 bases spanning the gap. Germline-derived CDR1 and CDR2 are MDHEN and SYDVKM. The CDR3 reads CASRIQGEQFF. DNA of the CDR3: TGTGCCAGCAGGATACAGGGTGAGCAGTTCTTC.

As regards this clonotype: Because the library targeted alpha chains, this beta chain is an off-target read whose size means little. This chain connects TRBV7-3 to TRBJ2-1, with 7 bases matching TRBD2. Trimming took 5 bases from V and 6 from J; bases not matched to a gene: 13. The germline CDR1 and CDR2 sequences are SGHTA and FQGTGA. CDR3 length equals 16 residues. The CDR3 sequence is CASSPLLGGSGNEQFF. The CDR3 bases are TGTGCCAGCAGCCCTCTCCTCGGCGGGAGTGGCAATGAGCAGTTCTTC.

This clonotype was seen a handful of times. This beta chain lies outside the target of a library built for alpha chains; its clone size means little. The chain employs TRBV9 and TRBJ2-3, with 9 bases lining up with TRBD2. V shed 0 bases and J 6 bases; nucleotides not matched to a gene: 14. The CDR3 has 18 residues. Germline V gene data show CDR1 as SGDLS and CDR2 as YYNGEE. CDR3 DNA: TGTGCCAGCAGCGTAGATCCAGCGGGAGGCCGACCGGGGGATACGCAGTATTTT. Translation: CASSVDPAGGRPGDTQYF.

This clonotype came up a few times. This beta chain was picked up by a library intended for alpha chains and is off target, so its count carries little meaning. The chain links TRBV7-9 to TRBJ2-5, with TRBD2 matching 11 bases. This CDR3 is built from 16 residues. J lost 5 bases, V lost 3 bases, and 8 bases had no gene match. Per germline, CDR1 SEHNR and CDR2 FQNEAQ (reference sequence). The CDR3 loop is CASSFFLTSGTETQYF. The CDR3, as DNA: TGTGCCAGCAGCTTTTTTTTGACTAGCGGGACCGAGACCCAGTACTTC.

On this clonotype itself: Within a library made for alpha chains, this beta chain is off target, and its count is uninformative. This chain connects TRBV29-1 to TRBJ2-7; perhaps TRBD1 as D (6 bases). Germline assignment: CDR1 SQVTM and CDR2 ANQGSEA. This CDR3 has 11 amino acids. V lost 6 bases and J 3 bases, leaving 9 bases between the germline ends. The CDR3 spells CSVGDNYEQYF. The CDR3 DNA reads as TGCAGCGTCGGGGACAACTACGAGCAGTACTTC.

A note on this clonotype: For a library built for alpha chains, this beta chain is a stray read; little rests on its size. This chain connects TRBV6-2 or TRBV6-3 to TRBJ2-1; unclear D gene. V was cut by 6 bases and J by 5 bases, with 17 bases left in between. Germline CDR1 is MNHEY and CDR2 is SVGEGT. This CDR3 is 15 amino acids long. The CDR3 coding sequence is TGTGCCAGCAGACTCGACCCGCTGGGTGACAATGAGCAGTTCTTC. It yields the protein CASRLDPLGDNEQFF.

About this clonotype itself: As an off-target read in a library built for alpha chains, this beta chain has a frequency of little significance. The J gene is TRBJ2-7, the V gene TRBV28, with a tentative D call TRBD2 (5 bases). V shed 3 bases and J shed 2 bases, with 11 bases lying between them. Germline V gene sequence: CDR1 MDHEN, CDR2 SYDVKM. The CDR3 runs to 14 residues. The CDR3 spells CASSFEGGAYEQYF. CDR3 DNA: TGTGCCAGCAGTTTCGAGGGTGGGGCCTACGAGCAGTACTTC.

This clonotype has a single count. Because the library targeted alpha chains, this beta chain is an off-target read whose size means little. The rearrangement joins TRBV5-6 to TRBJ2-1; the match to TRBD2 covers 14 bases. CDR1 is SGHDT, CDR2 YYEEEE, per germline. Germline trimming cut 4 bases from V and 9 bases from J; bases unmatched to any gene: 9. This CDR3 spans 16 amino acids. The chain's CDR3 is CASSPGTSGSSLEQFF. The CDR3 nucleotides are TGTGCCAGCAGCCCCGGGACTAGCGGGAGCTCCCTTGAGCAGTTCTTC.

This clonotype was counted only a few times. Within a library made for alpha chains, this beta chain is off target, and its count is uninformative. The chain combines TRBV10-3 with TRBJ2-5, with TRBD1 matching 8 bases. This CDR3 spans 14 amino acids. V lost 4 bases, J lost 4 bases, and 5 bases stayed unmatched. In germline, CDR1 is ENHRY, CDR2 SYGVKD. The chain's CDR3 is CAISATGVGETQYF. The CDR3 nucleotides are TGTGCCATCAGTGCGACAGGGGTCGGAGAGACCCAGTACTTC.

This clonotype is labeled as large (0.1 to 1%). Within a library made for alpha chains, this beta chain is off target, and its count is uninformative. This chain connects TRBV29-1 to TRBJ2-1, with D maybe TRBD2 (5 bases). Germline-derived CDR1 and CDR2 are SQVTM and ANQGSEA. The V and J ends lost 1 base and 6 bases respectively, with 16 bases between them. The CDR3 totals 15 residues. CDR3 DNA sequence: TGCAGCGTTGAAGGGGTCGGGATGAGAAGCAATGAGCAGTTCTTC. Encoded protein: CSVEGVGMRSNEQFF.

Turning to this clonotype: The library was prepared for alpha chains; this beta chain is a stray read, so its frequency means little. This chain joins TRBV6-1 and TRBJ2-5; D is tentatively TRBD1 or TRBD2 (5 bases each). V lost 3 bases to trimming and J lost 7 bases, with 6 bases between them. Germline V gives CDR1 MNHNS, CDR2 SASEGT. The CDR3 spans 11 residues. The DNA for the CDR3 is TGTGCCAGCAGTGAGAGGGGGACCCAGTACTTC. It yields the protein CASSERGTQYF.

This clonotype was seen only a few times. Found in a library prepared for alpha chains, this beta chain is an off-target read, and its abundance has little meaning. The CDR3 is CASSHPRTSGEGQFF. CDR3 nucleotide sequence: TGCGCCAGCAGCCACCCAAGGACTAGCGGAGAGGGGCAGTTCTTC. The chain links TRBV4-1 to TRBJ2-1, with TRBD2 matching over 10 bases. This CDR3 region has 15 residues. Unmatched junction bases numbered 11, after V lost 3 bases and J lost 12 bases. Germline V lookup: CDR1 MGHRA, CDR2 YSYEKL.

This clonotype was detected a few times. The library was designed around alpha chains, so this beta chain is a stray read whose abundance carries little weight. The rearrangement uses TRBV5-5 and TRBJ2-2, with 10 bases aligning to TRBD1. Germline-derived CDR1 and CDR2 are SGHKS and YYEKEE (reference sequence). The CDR3 runs 16 residues. J was trimmed by 3 bases and V by 4 bases; bases with no gene match: 6. CDR3 DNA: TGTGCCAGCAGCCTACGGACAGGGGGGTACACCGGGGAGCTGTTTTTT. Its translation: CASSLRTGGYTGELFF.

With regard to this clonotype: Within a library made for alpha chains, this beta chain is off target, and its count is uninformative. The gene calls are TRBV2 and TRBJ2-7, with 9 bases matching TRBD2. Germline loops: CDR1 SNHLY, CDR2 FYNNEI. After removal of 4 bases from V and 3 bases from J, the junction contained 4 bases not matched to a gene. There are 14 residues in the CDR3. As DNA, the CDR3 is TGTGCCAGCAGTGTTATTAGCGGGAGCTACGAGCAGTACTTC. Its protein is CASSVISGSYEQYF.

Comments on this clonotype: This beta chain came through as a stray read in a library set up for alpha chains, and its size says little. The chain recombines TRBV12-3 or TRBV12-4 with TRBJ2-7; D call uncertain. This CDR3 contains 11 residues. Between the trimmed V and J ends, which lost 6 bases and 3 bases, there was a span of 6 bases. This chain's CDR3 is CASSFDYEQYF. Here the CDR3 DNA reads TGTGCCAGCAGCTTCGACTACGAGCAGTACTTC.

Comment on this clonotype: This beta chain lies outside the target of a library built for alpha chains; its clone size means little. V gene TRBV29-1 combines with J gene TRBJ2-5, with D possibly being TRBD1 (5 bases). The V and J ends lost 7 bases and 4 bases respectively, with 16 bases between them. Germline V gene sequence: CDR1 SQVTM, CDR2 ANQGSEA. The CDR3 is 13 amino acids. This chain's CDR3 is CSGLGVLGETQYF. The CDR3 DNA sequence: TGCAGCGGTCTAGGGGTCTTAGGAGAGACCCAGTACTTC.

This clonotype was counted between two and nine times. The size of this beta chain means little, since it is a stray read in a library made for alpha chains. This CDR3 is CASSPTGWGGSEEQYF. The CDR3 nucleotides are TGTGCCAGCAGCCCGACCGGATGGGGCGGGAGTGAAGAGCAGTACTTC. This chain links TRBV7-2 with TRBJ2-7; the match to TRBD2 covers 7 bases. This CDR3 spans 16 amino acids. V trimming: 5 bases; J trimming: 7 bases; junction bases outside the gene matches: 17. CDR1 and CDR2 from the germline V gene are SGHTA and FQGNSA.